Following are 24 T cell receptor beta chains from one sample sequenced in a study of blood T cell repertoires in COVID-19. Here immunoSEQ multiplex PCR was the method, and the copy in TCRdb shows in-frame clones only, minus some. The table lists some 210,000 clones, 92% of them singletons. The sequenced sample consisted of peripheral blood. The receptor set was obtained from a man aged 30 to 39 with acute or convalescent COVID-19.

The V call is TRBV11-2, the J call TRBJ1-4; TRBD1 might be the D (5 bases). Trimming removed 1 base from V and 4 bases from J, with 10 bases in between. The CDR3 covers 15 residues. The germline gives CDR1 SGHAT, CDR2 FQNNGV. The CDR3: CASSLVWGVNEKLFF. In nucleotides, the CDR3 is TGTGCCAGCAGCTTAGTATGGGGGGTTAATGAAAAACTGTTTTTT.

This sequence joins TRBV18 and TRBJ1-1; possible D gene TRBD1, 5 bases. V was clipped by 4 bases and J by 1 base, with 13 bases between them. This CDR3 contains 15 residues. CDR1 is KGHSH and CDR2 is LQKENI in the germline V gene. The CDR3 DNA is TGTGCCAGCTCACTATCCCGCAGGGAGAACACTGAAGCTTTCTTT. Translated, it gives CASSLSRRENTEAFF.

Regarding this clone: Other DNA variants within this sample encode the same CDR3. The genes are TRBV5-1 and TRBJ1-1; the match to TRBD1 covers 8 bases. The CDR3 loop spans 15 amino acids. Germline V gene data show CDR1 as SGHRS and CDR2 as YFSETQ. V shed 0 bases, J shed 5 bases, and the junction held 6 bases outside the gene matches. Here the CDR3 DNA reads TGCGCCAGCAGCTTGGGGCAGGGGGCTGGTACTGAAGCTTTCTTT. It encodes CASSLGQGAGTEAFF.

This chain connects TRBV7-2 to TRBJ1-1; 7 bases align to TRBD1. The CDR3 is made up of 15 amino acids. Losses at the gene ends were 1 base for V and 5 bases for J; bases not matched to a gene: 7. Per the germline V gene, CDR1 is SGHTA and CDR2 is FQGNSA. CDR3 amino acids: CASSLGGGGGTEAFF. Written as DNA, the CDR3 is TGTGCCAGCAGCTTAGGAGGGGGCGGGGGGACTGAAGCTTTCTTT.

The chain has TRBV7-2 and TRBJ1-1; 9 nucleotides match TRBD1. J was trimmed by 0 bases and V by 2 bases; bases with no gene match: 1. From germline, CDR1 is SGHTA and CDR2 FQGNSA. This CDR3 contains 15 residues. The CDR3 here is CASSLRTGVNTEAFF. In DNA, the CDR3 is TGTGCCAGCAGCTTACGGACAGGGGTGAACACTGAAGCTTTCTTT.

The V gene is TRBV4-1, the J gene TRBJ2-1, with 11 positions matching TRBD2. The V gene end was trimmed by 5 bases and the J gene end by 3 bases; junction bases not matched to a gene: 3. This CDR3 contains 15 residues. Germline lookup yields CDR1 MGHRA and CDR2 YSYEKL. The CDR3 DNA is TGCGCCAGCAGCTCTAGCGGGGGGAACTACAATGAGCAGTTCTTC. This codes for CASSSSGGNYNEQFF.

The genes are TRBV5-1 and TRBJ2-5, with 7 bases fitting TRBD2. With 4 bases clipped from V and 5 bases from J, the junction kept 8 bases outside the gene matches. Per germline, CDR1 SGHRS and CDR2 YFSETQ. The CDR3 length is 14 residues. The CDR3 here is CASSPEDGRETQYF. CDR3 sequence (DNA): TGCGCCAGCAGCCCTGAGGACGGGAGGGAGACCCAGTACTTC.

A single count supports this clone. The V gene is TRBV7-3, the J gene TRBJ2-3; possibly TRBD2 for D (6 bases). The CDR3 totals 14 residues. Germline V gene sequence: CDR1 SGHTA, CDR2 FQGTGA. V lost 2 bases, J lost 8 bases, and 14 bases lay in between. CDR3 protein: CASSLGLSGGTQYF. In DNA, the CDR3 is TGTGCCAGCAGCTTAGGACTGTCCGGGGGTACGCAGTATTTT.

Points on this clone: This specimen includes other DNA sequences encoding the same CDR3. This chain connects TRBV28 to TRBJ2-7; TRBD1 matches 7 bases. The junction had 2 bases not matched to a gene; V was cut back by 6 bases and J by 0 bases. This CDR3 spans 13 amino acids. In germline, CDR1 is MDHEN, CDR2 SYDVKM. CDR3 DNA sequence: TGTGCCAGCAGCAGACAGGGCTCCTACGAGCAGTACTTC. This codes for CASSRQGSYEQYF.

This clone occurred a few times. The rearrangement uses TRBV19 and TRBJ2-1, with 11 bases matching TRBD1. V was pared by 6 bases and J by 7 bases, with 11 bases of the junction left unmatched. Germline-derived CDR1 and CDR2 are LNHDA and SQIVND (reference sequence). The CDR3 spans 16 residues. Written as DNA, the CDR3 is TGTGCCAGTAGCCTTCAACCGGACAGGGGGCGGAATGAGCAGTTCTTC. Amino acids: CASSLQPDRGRNEQFF.

This chain connects TRBV30 to TRBJ2-7, with TRBD1 identical over 8 bases. Trimming at V came to 4 bases and at J to 3 bases, leaving 5 bases not matched to a gene. This CDR3 region has 13 residues. Germline CDR1 is GTSNPN and CDR2 is SVGIG (reference sequence). The CDR3 spells CAWMGTGNYEQYF. The CDR3 region has the DNA TGTGCCTGGATGGGGACAGGAAACTACGAGCAGTACTTC.

The chain couples TRBV3-1 (or the pseudogene TRBV3-2) to TRBJ2-7, with 7 bases matching TRBD2. After removal of 4 bases from V and 0 bases from J, the junction contained 9 bases not matched to a gene. The CDR3 has 16 amino acids. The germline V gene has CDR1 LGHDT and CDR2 YNNKEL (reference sequence). This CDR3 reads CASSRGRRGDSYEQYF. The DNA for the CDR3 is TGTGCCAGCAGCCGGGGACGACGGGGGGACTCCTACGAGCAGTACTTC.

V gene TRBV6-5 combines with J gene TRBJ2-3, with 8 positions matching TRBD1. CDR3 length: 15 residues. Per the germline V gene, CDR1 is MNHEY and CDR2 is SVGAGI. V trimming: 6 bases; J trimming: 2 bases; junction bases outside the gene matches: 7. The CDR3 bases are TGTGCCAGCAGCTGGACAGGGCGGCCCACAGATACGCAGTATTTT. It is translated as CASSWTGRPTDTQYF.

In its sample, this clone was seen once. This chain connects TRBV4-2 to TRBJ2-3, with TRBD2 identical over 9 bases. Germline CDR1 is LGHNA and CDR2 is YNFKEQ. J gave up 5 bases and V 1 base, and 4 bases lay outside the gene matches. This CDR3 has 15 amino acids. The CDR3: CASSQVTAGGDTQYF. The DNA of the CDR3 is TGTGCCAGCAGCCAAGTTACAGCGGGAGGAGATACGCAGTATTTT.

This clone was recorded once. The chain is built from TRBV4-1 and TRBJ2-3; 10 positions match TRBD1. This CDR3 is 15 amino acids long. Germline trimming cut 4 bases from V and 6 bases from J; bases unmatched to any gene: 7. Germline V CDR1 and CDR2: MGHRA, YSYEKL. In DNA, the CDR3 is TGCGCCAGCAGCCCAGACAGGGGGCAGGGTGATACGCAGTATTTT. Translating gives CASSPDRGQGDTQYF.

About this clone: At one end, the junction sequence differs from germline, possibly due to a read error. The chain is built from TRBV30 and TRBJ1-5; D might be TRBD1 (6 bases). The CDR3 runs to 13 residues. Germline loops: CDR1 GTSNPN, CDR2 SVGIG (reference sequence). The DNA of the CDR3 is TGTGCCTGGAGTGTAGAGTCTGGACAGCCTCAGCATTTT. It codes for CAWSVESGQPQHF.

Only a few counts were recorded for this clone. V usage is TRBV28 and J usage is TRBJ1-5; 9 bases are a match to TRBD1. The CDR3 spans 15 residues. CDR1 and CDR2 (germline): MDHEN, SYDVKM. V shed 8 bases, J shed 5 bases, and the junction held 10 bases outside the gene matches. The CDR3 DNA reads as TGTGCCAGCGCGACGGGACAGGGTTTTTATCAGCCCCAGCATTTT. Residues: CASATGQGFYQPQHF.

V and J are TRBV5-1 and TRBJ1-1; D is undetermined. V was shortened by 0 bases and J by 0 bases, with 6 bases between the two germline ends. Germline loops: CDR1 SGHRS, CDR2 YFSETQ. The CDR3 runs to 14 residues. CDR3 in amino acids: CASSLAPVNTEAFF. CDR3 sequence (DNA): TGCGCCAGCAGCTTGGCTCCCGTGAACACTGAAGCTTTCTTT.

The rearrangement joins TRBV6-5 to TRBJ1-3, with D unresolved. The CDR3 extends over 14 amino acids. Germline CDR1 is MNHEY and CDR2 is SVGAGI. The germline V and J ends were trimmed by 5 bases and 0 bases, with 8 bases remaining between them. The CDR3 nucleotides are TGTGCCAGCAGTCAGGATTACTCTGGAAACACCATATATTTT. Translating it yields CASSQDYSGNTIYF.

For the CDR3, the DNA is TGTGCCTGGAGTGTACTCGGGGATTGGGGGGAGGATCAGCCCCAGCATTTT. This codes for CAWSVLGDWGEDQPQHF. V is TRBV30 and J is TRBJ1-5; TRBD1 is a possible D gene (5 bases). Germline V gene sequence: CDR1 GTSNPN, CDR2 SVGIG (reference sequence). This CDR3 is built from 17 residues. V lost 0 bases, J lost 5 bases, and 20 bases lay in between.

The gene calls are TRBV19 and TRBJ2-5; 9 bases are shared with TRBD1. Germline V gene data show CDR1 as LNHDA and CDR2 as SQIVND (reference sequence). The length of the CDR3 is 14 residues. The V segment lost 6 bases and the J segment 2 bases; nucleotides outside the gene matches: 4. CDR3 in DNA: TGTGCCAGTAGCGACAGGGGGGGACAAGAGACCCAGTACTTC. Translating it yields CASSDRGGQETQYF.

The V and J genes are TRBV30 and TRBJ1-5, with TRBD1 identical over 9 bases. With V trimmed by 2 bases and J by 2 bases, 7 bases remained unmatched. CDR3 size: 16 residues. The V gene's germline CDR1 is GTSNPN and CDR2 SVGIG (reference sequence). The CDR3 bases are TGTGCCTGGAGTCCGGACAGGGGTTATGGCAATCAGCCCCAGCATTTT. Translating it yields CAWSPDRGYGNQPQHF.

This rearrangement joins TRBV18 to TRBJ1-4; no definite D call. The CDR3 sequence is 13 residues long. V lost 0 bases, J lost 5 bases, and 4 bases lay in between. The germline CDR1 and CDR2 sequences are KGHSH and LQKENI. This CDR3 reads CASSPPTNEKLFF. The CDR3, as DNA: TGTGCCAGCTCACCACCCACAAATGAAAAACTGTTTTTT.

Concerning this clone: Other DNA sequences in the sample encode the same CDR3. The chain carries TRBV5-5 and TRBJ1-1; D unclear. The CDR3 loop spans 14 amino acids. The V and J ends lost 0 bases and 1 base respectively, with 7 bases between them. The germline V gene encodes CDR1 SGHKS and CDR2 YYEKEE (reference sequence). Written as DNA, the CDR3 is TGTGCCAGCAGCTTGGGTACAGCGAACACTGAAGCTTTCTTT. Amino acid sequence: CASSLGTANTEAFF.